This is a list of T cell receptor beta chains from one sample in a study of blood T cells in healthy people across ages. TCRdb re-analysed the 5' RACE reads in MiXCR, keeping a single row per CDR3 protein. The repertoire has about 720,000 distinct CDR3 sequences, more than 20% of them found once; the top ten carry approximately 3.7%. The same specimen was also included in a second study, on T cells of mothers and their children.

The source material was blood. These receptors were collected from a boy between 10 and 17 years old in good health. The CDR3 runs from the conserved cysteine through the conserved F or W. Each record gives: V gene, J gene, clone size, D gene, CDR3 protein, CDR3 DNA. A D gene is named only where the DNA matches it firmly. The size entry is marked missing in some rows and otherwise reads once, few, many or a size class.

TRBV6-6	TRBJ2-7	few	TRBD1	CASRKTGTGTYEQYF	TGTGCCAGCAGAAAGACCGGGACAGGGACCTACGAGCAGTACTTC
TRBV25-1	TRBJ2-1	NA	TRBD2	CASSLGTSVSSYNEQFF	TGTGCCAGCAGCCTCGGTACTAGCGTTAGCTCCTACAATGAGCAGTTCTTC
TRBV20-1	TRBJ2-1	few	NA	CSAGLTRLNNEQFF	TGCAGTGCTGGACTAACGAGACTTAACAATGAGCAGTTCTTC
TRBV18	TRBJ1-6	few	TRBD1	CASSPGTGLGSPLHF	TGTGCCAGCTCACCCGGGACAGGGCTCGGTTCACCCCTCCACTTT
TRBV7-8	TRBJ2-5	NA	TRBD2	CASSLVGTSIGETQYF	TGTGCCAGCAGCTTAGTGGGGACTAGCATTGGGGAGACCCAGTACTTC
TRBV6-6	TRBJ2-7	NA	NA	CASSSHRDNAYEQYF	TGTGCCAGCAGTTCCCACCGGGACAATGCCTACGAGCAGTACTTC
TRBV29-1	TRBJ2-1	few	NA	CSVVPRSSYNEQFF	TGCAGCGTTGTTCCGAGGAGCTCCTACAATGAGCAGTTCTTC
TRBV4-1	TRBJ2-3	few	NA	CASSQEGGRGGTDTQYF	TGCGCCAGCAGCCAAGAGGGAGGCAGAGGAGGCACAGATACGCAGTATTTT
TRBV20-1	TRBJ1-5	NA	NA	CSARTPKLKPQHF	TGCAGTGCTAGGACACCCAAATTGAAGCCCCAGCATTTT
TRBV29-1	TRBJ1-3	NA	NA	CSVAYGGTGNTIYF	TGCAGCGTTGCATACGGGGGAACTGGAAACACCATATATTTT
TRBV24-1	TRBJ2-3	NA	NA	CATLGPTDTQYF	TGTGCCACCTTGGGACCCACAGATACGCAGTATTTT
TRBV7-2	TRBJ2-7	few	TRBD2	CASSLSTSGVYYEQYF	TGCGCCAGCAGCCTATCCACTAGCGGGGTTTACTACGAGCAGTACTTC
TRBV29-1	TRBJ2-7	NA	NA	CSVVGLRREQYF	TGCAGTGTTGTGGGCCTCCGTCGCGAGCAGTACTTC
TRBV7-9	TRBJ2-7	NA	NA	CASSSSGLLYEQYF	TGTGCCAGCAGCTCCTCGGGGTTACTGTACGAGCAGTACTTC
TRBV6-2/TRBV6-3	TRBJ1-6	NA	NA	CASSRDSNPPLHF	TGTGCCAGCAGCCGCGACAGCAACCCACCCCTCCACTTT
TRBV20-1	TRBJ2-7	few	NA	CSASGGQISSYEQYF	TGCAGCGCTAGTGGGGGCCAGATAAGCTCCTACGAGCAGTACTTC
TRBV29-1	TRBJ1-4	NA	NA	CSAREGAGEKLFF	TGCAGCGCCCGGGAAGGCGCGGGTGAAAAACTGTTTTTT
TRBV29-1	TRBJ2-5	many	NA	CSVDRAPGETQYF	TGCAGCGTTGACCGAGCGCCCGGGGAGACCCAGTACTTC
TRBV7-3	TRBJ2-1	once	NA	CASSFQQGHNEQFF	TGTGCCAGCAGCTTTCAACAAGGGCACAATGAGCAGTTCTTC
TRBV4-1	TRBJ2-5	NA	NA	CASSPEPGVSRETQYF	TGCGCCAGCAGCCCGGAACCGGGGGTATCAAGAGAGACCCAGTACTTC
TRBV28	TRBJ2-1	few	NA	CASEDGRSYNEQFF	TGTGCCAGCGAGGACGGTAGGTCCTACAATGAGCAGTTCTTC
TRBV29-1	TRBJ2-3	few	TRBD2	CSGYGGADTQYF	TGCAGCGGATACGGGGGGGCAGATACGCAGTATTTT
TRBV7-8	TRBJ1-5	NA	NA	CASSFEPEGNQPQHF	TGTGCCAGCAGCTTTGAACCTGAAGGCAATCAGCCCCAGCATTTT
TRBV28	TRBJ2-3	NA	NA	CASSRMVDPGQYF	TGTGCCAGCAGTCGAATGGTGGACCCCGGCCAGTATTTT
TRBV3-1	TRBJ2-1	NA	TRBD1	CTSSLNGQGAYNEQFF	TGTACCAGCAGCCTCAACGGACAGGGGGCCTACAATGAGCAGTTCTTC
TRBV3-1	TRBJ1-2	few	TRBD1	CASSPRGTASNGYTF	TGTGCCAGCAGCCCCAGAGGGACAGCTTCGAATGGCTACACCTTC
TRBV27	TRBJ1-2	few	TRBD1	CASSLESGGAFGYTF	TGTGCCAGCAGTTTGGAATCAGGGGGCGCGTTTGGCTACACCTTC
TRBV20-1	TRBJ2-1	NA	TRBD2	CSAHTPGLGGRGQFF	TGCAGTGCTCACACGCCGGGACTAGGGGGGAGGGGGCAGTTCTTC
TRBV24-1	TRBJ2-1	few	TRBD1	CATSEGGTGVNEQFF	TGTGCCACCAGTGAGGGGGGGACAGGGGTAAATGAGCAGTTCTTC
TRBV29-1	TRBJ2-1	few	NA	CSVRESNYNEQFF	TGCAGCGTCCGGGAATCTAACTACAATGAGCAGTTCTTC
TRBV6-1	TRBJ2-5	NA	TRBD2	CASDGLAGGTFQETQYF	TGTGCCAGCGACGGGCTAGCGGGGGGGACCTTTCAAGAGACCCAGTACTTC
TRBV28	TRBJ2-7	NA	NA	CASSLSVTPYEQYF	TGTGCCAGCAGTTTATCTGTGACTCCCTACGAGCAGTACTTC
TRBV19	TRBJ2-1	NA	NA	CASSPSGAVSYNEQFF	TGTGCCAGTAGTCCTTCGGGAGCGGTCTCCTACAATGAGCAGTTCTTC
TRBV7-9	TRBJ2-1	NA	NA	CASSLLGLLGNEQFF	TGTGCCAGCAGCTTACTGGGGTTGTTGGGGAATGAGCAGTTCTTC
TRBV7-2	TRBJ2-5	NA	NA	CASRGPGRETQYF	TGTGCCAGCAGAGGGCCGGGGCGAGAGACCCAGTACTTC
TRBV5-6	TRBJ2-7	NA	NA	CASSQSGTPYEQYF	TGTGCCAGCAGTCAATCCGGGACTCCCTACGAGCAGTACTTC
TRBV12-3/TRBV12-4	TRBJ2-7	few	NA	CASSFEGPSSYEQYF	TGTGCCAGCAGTTTCGAAGGGCCTAGCTCCTACGAGCAGTACTTC
TRBV7-2	TRBJ1-3	many	NA	CASSLYRDSGNTIYF	TGTGCCAGCAGCTTATACAGGGACTCTGGAAACACCATATATTTT
TRBV20-1	TRBJ2-5	NA	TRBD2	CSARERREVGSRETQYF	TGCAGTGCTAGAGAACGGCGGGAGGTGGGGAGCCGTGAGACCCAGTACTTC
TRBV7-2	TRBJ2-3	NA	TRBD2	CASSVGLAGDRLEYF	TGTGCCAGCAGCGTAGGACTAGCGGGGGACCGGTTGGAGTATTTT
TRBV5-5	TRBJ1-2	NA	NA	CASSLDPLGRENGYTF	TGTGCCAGCAGCTTGGACCCTCTAGGAAGGGAGAATGGCTACACCTTC
TRBV29-1	TRBJ1-2	NA	NA	CSALLGSGSNYGYTF	TGCAGTGCCTTGTTAGGTTCGGGGTCGAACTATGGCTACACCTTC
TRBV27	TRBJ2-1	once	TRBD2	CASSPRLAGQGEQFF	TGTGCCAGCAGTCCTCGGCTAGCGGGGCAGGGGGAGCAGTTCTTC
TRBV7-2	TRBJ2-1	few	TRBD1	CASSLQGQGRDEQFF	TGTGCCAGCAGCTTGCAGGGACAGGGACGGGATGAGCAGTTCTTC
TRBV19	TRBJ2-7	NA	NA	CASSISAVASYEQYF	TGTGCCAGTAGTATTTCGGCAGTGGCCTCGTACGAGCAGTACTTC
TRBV20-1	TRBJ2-4	NA	NA	CSARDEGDQYF	TGCAGTGCTAGAGATGAGGGTGATCAGTACTTC
TRBV4-3	TRBJ1-2	NA	TRBD1	CASSHLTGQGVVDYGYTF	TGCGCCAGCAGCCATCTAACGGGACAGGGGGTTGTAGACTATGGCTACACCTTC
TRBV28	TRBJ2-1	NA	TRBD1	CASSTDRGLVWKQFF	TGTGCCAGCAGCACGGACAGGGGGCTCGTTTGGAAGCAGTTCTTC
TRBV3-1	TRBJ2-7	once	NA	CASGRGGEGEQYF	TGTGCCAGCGGTCGTGGGGGAGAGGGCGAGCAGTACTTC
TRBV19	TRBJ2-4	few	TRBD2	CASSIDSGTRQNIQYF	TGTGCCAGTAGTATAGACTCCGGGACTAGGCAAAACATTCAGTACTTC
TRBV4-2	TRBJ2-7	few	NA	CASSPTPGAYGQYF	TGTGCCAGCAGCCCCACCCCAGGGGCCTACGGGCAGTACTTC
TRBV4-3	TRBJ2-7	NA	NA	CASSQDASGVSPGGQYF	TGCGCCAGCAGCCAAGATGCCTCAGGGGTATCCCCGGGGGGGCAGTACTTC
TRBV12-3/TRBV12-4	TRBJ1-1	NA	NA	CASSLTDSLTEAFF	TGTGCCAGCAGTTTAACCGACAGCCTCACTGAAGCTTTCTTT
TRBV5-6	TRBJ2-3	NA	NA	CASSLEVSGSTDTQYF	TGTGCCAGCAGCTTGGAGGTTAGCGGAAGCACAGATACGCAGTATTTT